The TCR beta chain under discussion was sequenced for a study of human T cells and chemical hapten exposure. Turning to the study itself: Upper-back patch tests with 0.01% DPC were read at 6 days.

This clonotype was found many times. Its target is unknown. Via MiXCR, TCRdb re-called the RACE reads, giving one row per CDR3 protein. This sample has about 96,000 distinct CDR3 sequences, with 9% to 9.5% found just once. Germline V gene sequence: CDR1 SEHNR, CDR2 FQNEAQ (reference sequence). The V end lost 5 bases, the J end lost 5 bases, and 13 bases lay between the germline ends. The CDR3 is 14 residues long. Time point denoted: patch test 2, 6 weeks after DPC sensitization. As for treatment: therapeutic diphenylcyclopropenone sensitization with weekly scalp DPC. Notes on the study in general: Expanded TCRs were compared with controls, and the expanded TCRs formed significantly more large CDR3 similarity clusters. Because they had alopecia, donors may respond immunologically unlike healthy people.

The material sequenced was whole blood, taken in connection with sensitization to the hapten diphenylcyclopropenone (DPC). The source is a woman in her 40s with alopecia areata. Some clones in this sample may be carry-over from other donors' samples. The genes are TRBV7-9 and TRBJ1-5; TRBD1 is a possible D gene (5 bases). CDR3 nucleotides: TGTGCCAGCAGCAACCGGGACGGCGATCAGCCCCAGCATTTT. This codes for CASSNRDGDQPQHF.